Presented here are 16 T cell receptor beta chains from one specimen sequenced in a study of cytomegalovirus exposure and HLA in healthy donors. Researchers ran the PCR with 60 Vbeta and 13 Jbeta primers. This table comes from immunoSEQ multiplex PCR, and its TCRdb copy is limited to in-frame clones, with some not included. The profile covers more than 100,000 clones, with roughly 71% appearing a single time and under 6.5% taken by the ten largest. The sequenced material came from PBMCs. These TCRs come from a woman between 50 and 59 years old in good health and CMV-seropositive.

This clone occurred a few times. The J gene is TRBJ1-4, the V gene TRBV7-6; 9 bases align to TRBD1. The CDR3 extends over 21 amino acids. The germline V gene encodes CDR1 SGHVS and CDR2 FNYEAQ. V shed 4 bases and J 0 bases; nucleotides not matched to a gene: 18. CDR3 sequence reads: CASSSPNQQGAHLATNEKLFF. The CDR3 coding sequence is TGTGCCAGCAGCTCTCCAAATCAACAGGGGGCCCATTTAGCAACTAATGAAAAACTGTTTTTT.

V is TRBV2 and J is TRBJ2-1, with D perhaps matching TRBD2 (5 bases). From germline, CDR1 is SNHLY and CDR2 FYNNEI. Deletions cut 4 bases from V and 11 bases from J, with 6 bases between. CDR3 length: 10 amino acids. CDR3 loop: CASSVGKQFF. The CDR3 DNA sequence: TGTGCCAGCAGTGTCGGGAAGCAGTTCTTC.

The rearrangement uses TRBV19 and TRBJ2-7; D is perhaps TRBD2 (7 bases). In germline, CDR1 is LNHDA, CDR2 SQIVND (reference sequence). There are 14 residues in the CDR3. Trimming cost V 6 bases and J 0 bases, with 12 bases left between them. CDR3 sequence: CASRAGHNSYEQYF. The DNA for the CDR3 is TGTGCCAGTAGAGCGGGACACAACTCCTACGAGCAGTACTTC.

Many counts were recorded for this clone. In DNA form, the CDR3 reads TGCGCCAGCAGCCGGGAGGTGGCGGGGGTTGGCGAGCAGTACTTC. This translates into CASSREVAGVGEQYF. The V call is TRBV4-1, the J call TRBJ2-7, with 7 bases matching TRBD2. The V segment lost 4 bases and the J segment 6 bases; nucleotides outside the gene matches: 12. Germline V gene data show CDR1 as MGHRA and CDR2 as YSYEKL. CDR3 length: 15 residues.

A few counts support this clone. The chain is built from TRBV6-5 and TRBJ2-2; 7 bases are a match to TRBD1. The V segment lost 2 bases and the J segment 8 bases; nucleotides outside the gene matches: 5. Germline V gives CDR1 MNHEY, CDR2 SVGAGI. The CDR3 totals 14 residues. The CDR3 region has the DNA TGTGCCAGCAGTTACGGCAGGGGGTCAGGGGAGCTGTTTTTT. Its translation is CASSYGRGSGELFF.

The chain's CDR3 is CASSGLAGGLLNEQFF. CDR3 DNA sequence: TGTGCCAGCAGCGGCCTAGCGGGGGGTCTCCTCAATGAGCAGTTCTTC. The J gene is TRBJ2-1, the V gene TRBV7-9; 11 bases are shared with TRBD2. Germline V gene sequence: CDR1 SEHNR, CDR2 FQNEAQ (reference sequence). This CDR3 region has 16 residues. V gave up 5 bases and J gave up 6 bases; unmatched junction bases: 9.

V is TRBV19 and J is TRBJ1-2, with 9 nucleotides matching TRBD1. This CDR3 comprises 14 residues. CDR1 and CDR2 from the germline V gene are LNHDA and SQIVND (reference sequence). V gave up 4 bases and J gave up 4 bases; unmatched junction bases: 4. The CDR3 protein is CASSKGTGPYGYTF. The CDR3 DNA sequence: TGTGCCAGTAGTAAGGGGACAGGGCCCTATGGCTACACCTTC.

In its sample, this clone was seen once. This rearrangement joins TRBV19 to TRBJ2-5; TRBD2 is a possible D gene (6 bases). The J call may be wrong; the DNA end is better matched by TRBJ2-7. There are 14 residues in the CDR3. Germline values: CDR1 LNHDA, CDR2 SQIVND (reference sequence). The CDR3 nucleotides read TGTGCCAGTAGTCCCCAGGGAGGACTCTACGAGCAGTACTTC. Amino acids: CASSPQGGLYEQYF.

The rearrangement joins TRBV29-1 to TRBJ1-5; D remains unclear. CDR3 size: 12 residues. The germline V and J ends were trimmed by 4 bases and 8 bases, with 12 bases remaining between them. Germline V gene lookup returns CDR1 SQVTM and CDR2 ANQGSEA. DNA of the CDR3: TGCAGCGTTGTCGAGGGATCGAAGCCCCAGCATTTT. This codes for CSVVEGSKPQHF.

The V and J genes are TRBV7-2 and TRBJ1-2; D might be TRBD1 (6 bases). Between the trimmed V and J ends, which lost 1 base and 3 bases, there was a span of 12 bases. The germline V gene encodes CDR1 SGHTA and CDR2 FQGNSA. The CDR3 loop spans 15 amino acids. The CDR3 region has the DNA TGTGCCAGCAGCTTAGTCAGGGGCGCGGACTATGGCTACACCTTC. Amino acids: CASSLVRGADYGYTF. The full variable domain, completed using reference TRBV7-2 and TRBJ1-2, is GAGVSQSPSNKVTEKGKDVELRCDPISGHTALYWYRQSLGQGLEFLIYFQGNSAPDKSGLPSDRFSAERTGGSVSTLTIQRTQQEDSAVYLCASSLVRGADYGYTFGSGTRLTVV.

The V and J genes are TRBV5-6 and TRBJ1-3; tentatively, D is TRBD1 (6 bases). Germline loops: CDR1 SGHDT, CDR2 YYEEEE. V was pared by 4 bases and J by 8 bases, with 19 bases between. This CDR3 comprises 15 residues. The CDR3 reads CASSQQGYDGHTIYF. Here the CDR3 DNA reads TGTGCCAGCAGCCAGCAGGGGTACGACGGACACACCATATATTTT.

The chain employs TRBV18 and TRBJ2-1, with 9 bases fitting TRBD1. V shed 1 base, J shed 15 bases, and the junction held 4 bases outside the gene matches. The CDR3 covers 12 residues. The V gene's germline CDR1 is KGHSH and CDR2 LQKENI. The CDR3 coding sequence is TGTGCCAGCTCACCACTACAGGGGGCCGTGTTCTTC. This sequence encodes CASSPLQGAVFF.

This sequence joins TRBV7-8 and TRBJ1-1; a weak D match, TRBD1 (5 bases). The germline CDR1 and CDR2 sequences are SGHVS and FQNEAQ. V was pared by 5 bases and J by 8 bases, with 15 bases between. This CDR3 region has 13 residues. The CDR3 nucleotides are TGTGCCAGCAGCCGGACGGGGGGGACCGAAGCTTTCTTT. Encoded protein: CASSRTGGTEAFF.

This clone has just one count. This chain connects TRBV2 to TRBJ2-2, with a weak D call TRBD2 (6 bases). The length of the CDR3 is 14 residues. From germline, CDR1 is SNHLY and CDR2 FYNNEI. V dropped 6 bases and J dropped 6 bases, with 14 bases sitting between them. CDR3 DNA: TGTGCCAGCAGCCCGGAGGGCATAGCCGGGGAGCTGTTTTTT. This encodes CASSPEGIAGELFF.

Only a few counts were recorded for this clone. The sample holds other DNA sequences that translate to the same CDR3. The chain links TRBV6-1 to TRBJ1-6; 8 bases are shared with TRBD1. V gave up 6 bases and J gave up 9 bases; unmatched junction bases: 7. Germline V CDR1 and CDR2: MNHNS, SASEGT. The CDR3 consists of 14 residues. CDR3: CASSSDRGLSPLHF. DNA of the CDR3: TGTGCCAGCAGCTCTGACAGGGGACTTTCACCCCTCCACTTT.

This clone appeared a few times. The chain employs TRBV6-1 and TRBJ1-3; 7 bases line up with TRBD1. The CDR3 runs to 14 residues. The germline CDR1 and CDR2 sequences are MNHNS and SASEGT. Trimming took 7 bases from V and 2 from J; bases not matched to a gene: 5. This CDR3 reads CASMGQRAGNTIYF. The CDR3 DNA sequence: TGTGCCAGCATGGGACAGCGCGCTGGAAACACCATATATTTT.